This TCR beta chain originates from a study of OX40 agonist ivuxolimab in advanced cancers. Germline-derived CDR1 and CDR2 are GTSNPN and SVGIG (reference sequence). The CDR3 totals 11 residues. V shed 2 bases and J shed 8 bases, with 9 bases lying between them. Clones were sequenced by immunoSEQ multiplex PCR, and TCRdb holds only the in-frame ones, with some missing. The repertoire holds under 80,000 clones, with more than 80% as singletons. The rearrangement joins TRBV30 to TRBJ1-2; no clear D gene. The TCR originated in an adult with an advanced solid tumor such as melanoma, head and neck, liver or kidney cancer. The sample consisted of CD4+ or CD8+ T cells sorted from blood, taken in a trial of the OX40 agonist ivuxolimab. The DNA for the CDR3 is TGTGCCTGGAGTCGGACGGCCGGCTACACCTTC. Protein sequence: CAWSRTAGYTF.